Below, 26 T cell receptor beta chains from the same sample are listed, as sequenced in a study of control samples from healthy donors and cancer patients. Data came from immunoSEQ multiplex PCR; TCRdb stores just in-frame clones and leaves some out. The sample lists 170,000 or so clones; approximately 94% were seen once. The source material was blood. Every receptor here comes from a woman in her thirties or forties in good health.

CDR3 in amino acids: CASSQDPGEAQRGTPLHF. CDR3 in DNA: TGTGCCAGCAGCCAAGATCCCGGGGAAGCCCAGCGGGGGACTCCCCTCCACTTT. The genes are TRBV3-1 (or the pseudogene TRBV3-2) and TRBJ1-6; TRBD1 is a possible D gene (5 bases). The CDR3 has 18 residues. The germline V gene encodes CDR1 LGHDT and CDR2 YNNKEL (reference sequence). V gave up 0 bases and J gave up 13 bases, with 25 bases separating them.

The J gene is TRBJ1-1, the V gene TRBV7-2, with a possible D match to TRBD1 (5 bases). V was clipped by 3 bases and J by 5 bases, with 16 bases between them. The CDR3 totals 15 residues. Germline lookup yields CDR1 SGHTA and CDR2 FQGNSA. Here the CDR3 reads CASSFGGGGRTEAFF. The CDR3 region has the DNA TGTGCCAGCAGCTTCGGCGGGGGAGGGAGGACTGAAGCTTTCTTT. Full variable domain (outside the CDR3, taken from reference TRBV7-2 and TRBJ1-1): GAGVSQSPSNKVTEKGKDVELRCDPISGHTALYWYRQSLGQGLEFLIYFQGNSAPDKSGLPSDRFSAERTGGSVSTLTIQRTQQEDSAVYLCASSFGGGGRTEAFFGQGTRLTVV.

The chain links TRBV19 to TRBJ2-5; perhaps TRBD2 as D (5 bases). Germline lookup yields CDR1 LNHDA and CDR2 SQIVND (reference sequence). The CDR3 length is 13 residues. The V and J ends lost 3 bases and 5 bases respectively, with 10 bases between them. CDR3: CASSMAGTETQYF. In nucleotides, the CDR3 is TGTGCCAGTAGTATGGCGGGCACGGAGACCCAGTACTTC.

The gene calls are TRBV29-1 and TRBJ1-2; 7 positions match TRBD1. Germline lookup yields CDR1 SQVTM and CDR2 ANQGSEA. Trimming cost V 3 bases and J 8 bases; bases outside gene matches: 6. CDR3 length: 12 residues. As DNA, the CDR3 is TGCAGCGTTGACGGTATAGGGGGCGGCTACACCTTC. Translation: CSVDGIGGGYTF.

The CDR3 reads CASSLGPAVGEETQYF. The CDR3 bases are TGTGCCAGCAGCTTGGGTCCGGCGGTAGGGGAAGAGACCCAGTACTTC. V gene TRBV5-5 combines with J gene TRBJ2-5; a possible D gene is TRBD1 (5 bases). Per germline, CDR1 SGHKS and CDR2 YYEKEE (reference sequence). The CDR3 is made up of 16 amino acids. V lost 0 bases and J lost 3, with 15 bases in between.

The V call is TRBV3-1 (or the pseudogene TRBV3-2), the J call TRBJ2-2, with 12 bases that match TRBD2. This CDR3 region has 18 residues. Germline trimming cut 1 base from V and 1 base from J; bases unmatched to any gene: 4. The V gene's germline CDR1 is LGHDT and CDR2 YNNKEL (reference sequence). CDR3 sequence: CASSQGTSGIKNTGELFF. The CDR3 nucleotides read TGTGCCAGCAGCCAAGGGACTAGCGGGATCAAGAACACCGGGGAGCTGTTTTTT.

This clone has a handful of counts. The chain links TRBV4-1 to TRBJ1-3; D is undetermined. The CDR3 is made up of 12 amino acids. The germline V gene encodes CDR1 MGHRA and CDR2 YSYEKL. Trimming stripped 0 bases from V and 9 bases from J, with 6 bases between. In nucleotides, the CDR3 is TGCGCCAGCAGCCAAGAATTAGGCACCATATATTTT. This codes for CASSQELGTIYF.

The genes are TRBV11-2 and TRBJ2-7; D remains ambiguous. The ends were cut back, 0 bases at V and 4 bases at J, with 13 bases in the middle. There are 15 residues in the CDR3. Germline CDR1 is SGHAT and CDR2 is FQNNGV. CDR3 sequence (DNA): TGTGCCAGCAGCTTAGACTGGGCCATAGGTTACGAGCAGTACTTC. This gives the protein CASSLDWAIGYEQYF. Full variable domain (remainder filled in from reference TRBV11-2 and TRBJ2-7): EAGVAQSPRYKIIEKRQSVAFWCNPISGHATLYWYQQILGQGPKLLIQFQNNGVVDDSQLPKDRFSAERLKGVDSTLKIQPAKLEDSAVYLCASSLDWAIGYEQYFGPGTRLTVT.

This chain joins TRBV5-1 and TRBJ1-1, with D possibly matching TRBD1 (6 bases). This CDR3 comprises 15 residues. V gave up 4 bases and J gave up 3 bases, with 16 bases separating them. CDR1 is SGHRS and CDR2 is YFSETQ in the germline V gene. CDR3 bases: TGCGCCAGCAGCAGAGTAGGGGGTAAGGACACTGAAGCTTTCTTT. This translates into CASSRVGGKDTEAFF.

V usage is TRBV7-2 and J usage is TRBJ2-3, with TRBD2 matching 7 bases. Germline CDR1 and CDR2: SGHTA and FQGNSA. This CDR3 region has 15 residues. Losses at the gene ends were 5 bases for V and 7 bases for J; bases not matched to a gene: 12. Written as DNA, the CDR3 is TGTGCCAGCAGCGGCCGGGGACTACGCCTTAATACGCAGTATTTT. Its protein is CASSGRGLRLNTQYF.

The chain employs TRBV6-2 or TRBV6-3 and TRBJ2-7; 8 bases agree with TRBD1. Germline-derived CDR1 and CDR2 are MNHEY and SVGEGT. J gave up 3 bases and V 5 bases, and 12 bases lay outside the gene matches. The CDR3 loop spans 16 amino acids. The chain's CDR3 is CASSHPTGVEIYEQYF. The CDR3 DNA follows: TGTGCCAGCAGTCATCCGACAGGGGTCGAAATCTACGAGCAGTACTTC.

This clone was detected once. The CDR3 reads CASSKALSGGIWVETQYF. The CDR3 region has the DNA TGTGCCAGCAGCAAAGCGCTTTCGGGGGGGATTTGGGTAGAGACCCAGTACTTC. This rearrangement joins TRBV21-1 to TRBJ2-5; TRBD2 is the table's D call and was not checked against the DNA. TRBV21-1 has pseudogene status. The CDR3 runs to 18 residues.

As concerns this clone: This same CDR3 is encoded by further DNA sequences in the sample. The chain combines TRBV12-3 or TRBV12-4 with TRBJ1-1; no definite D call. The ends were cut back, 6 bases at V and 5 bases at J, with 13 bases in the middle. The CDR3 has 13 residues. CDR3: CASSPSGRTEAFF. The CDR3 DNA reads TGTGCCAGCAGCCCTTCGGGTAGGACTGAAGCTTTCTTT.

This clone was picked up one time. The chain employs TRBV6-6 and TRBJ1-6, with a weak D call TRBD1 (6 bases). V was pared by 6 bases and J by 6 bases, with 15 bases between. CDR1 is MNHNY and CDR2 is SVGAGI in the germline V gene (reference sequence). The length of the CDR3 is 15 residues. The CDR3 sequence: CASRLDRPSNSPLHF. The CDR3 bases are TGTGCCAGCAGGCTGGACAGACCTTCTAATTCACCCCTCCACTTT.

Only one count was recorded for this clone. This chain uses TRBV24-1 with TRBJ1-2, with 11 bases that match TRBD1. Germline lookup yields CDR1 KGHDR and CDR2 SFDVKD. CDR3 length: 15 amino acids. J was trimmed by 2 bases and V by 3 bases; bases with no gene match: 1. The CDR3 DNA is TGTGCCACCAGTGATGGGACAGGGGGGAACTATGGCTACACCTTC. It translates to CATSDGTGGNYGYTF.

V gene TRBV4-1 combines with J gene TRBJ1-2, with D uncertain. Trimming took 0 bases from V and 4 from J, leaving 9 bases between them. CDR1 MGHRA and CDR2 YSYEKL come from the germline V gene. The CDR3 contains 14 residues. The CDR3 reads CASSQERSIYGYTF. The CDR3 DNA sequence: TGCGCCAGCAGCCAAGAACGGTCCATCTATGGCTACACCTTC.

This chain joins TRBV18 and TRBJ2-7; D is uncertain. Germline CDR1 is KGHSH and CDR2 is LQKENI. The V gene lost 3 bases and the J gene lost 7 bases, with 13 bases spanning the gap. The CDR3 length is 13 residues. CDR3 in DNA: TGTGCCAGCTCACCCCGTGTTAATGTAGAGCAGTACTTC. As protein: CASSPRVNVEQYF.

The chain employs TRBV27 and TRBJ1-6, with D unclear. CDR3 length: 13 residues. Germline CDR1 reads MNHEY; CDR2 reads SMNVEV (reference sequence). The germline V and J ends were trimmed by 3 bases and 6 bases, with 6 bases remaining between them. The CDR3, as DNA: TGTGCCAGCAGTTTGGGATTTAATTCACCCCTCCACTTT. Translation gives CASSLGFNSPLHF.

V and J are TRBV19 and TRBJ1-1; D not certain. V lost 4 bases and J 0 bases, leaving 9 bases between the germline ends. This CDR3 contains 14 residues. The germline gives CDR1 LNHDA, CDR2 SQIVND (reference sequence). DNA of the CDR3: TGTGCCAGTAGTAAGGGTCTAATGAACACTGAAGCTTTCTTT. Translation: CASSKGLMNTEAFF. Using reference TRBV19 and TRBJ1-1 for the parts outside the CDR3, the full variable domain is DGGITQSPKYLFRKEGQNVTLSCEQNLNHDAMYWYRQDPGQGLRLIYYSQIVNDFQKGDIAEGYSVSREKKESFPLTVTSAQKNPTAFYLCASSKGLMNTEAFFGQGTRLTVV.

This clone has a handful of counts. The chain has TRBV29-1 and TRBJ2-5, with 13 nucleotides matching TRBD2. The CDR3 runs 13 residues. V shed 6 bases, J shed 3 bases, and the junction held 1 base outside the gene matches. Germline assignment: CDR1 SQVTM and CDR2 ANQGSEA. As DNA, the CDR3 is TGCAGCGTGGGGACTAGCGGGGAAGAGACCCAGTACTTC. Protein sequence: CSVGTSGEETQYF.

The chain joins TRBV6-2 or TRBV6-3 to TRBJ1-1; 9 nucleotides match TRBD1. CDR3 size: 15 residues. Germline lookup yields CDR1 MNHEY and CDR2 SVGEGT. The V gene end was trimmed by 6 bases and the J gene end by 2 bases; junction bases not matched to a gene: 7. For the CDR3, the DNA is TGTGCCAGCAGCCCCGCGACAGGGGGTAACACTGAAGCTTTCTTT. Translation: CASSPATGGNTEAFF.

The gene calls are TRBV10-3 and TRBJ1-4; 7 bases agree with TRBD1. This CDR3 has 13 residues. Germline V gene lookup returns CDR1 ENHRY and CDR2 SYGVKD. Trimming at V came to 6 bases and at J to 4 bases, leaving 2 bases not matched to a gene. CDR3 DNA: TGTGCCATCAGGCGGGACAGTAATGAAAAACTGTTTTTT. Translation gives CAIRRDSNEKLFF.

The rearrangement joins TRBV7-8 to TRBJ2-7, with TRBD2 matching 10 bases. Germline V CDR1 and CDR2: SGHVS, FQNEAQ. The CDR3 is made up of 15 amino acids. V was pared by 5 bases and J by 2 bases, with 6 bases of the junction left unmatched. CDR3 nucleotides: TGTGCCAGCAGCCCCCTAGCGGGAGCCGCCTACGAGCAGTACTTC. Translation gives CASSPLAGAAYEQYF. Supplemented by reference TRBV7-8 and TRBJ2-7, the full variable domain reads GAGVSQSPRYKVAKRGQDVALRCDPISGHVSLFWYQQALGQGPEFLTYFQNEAQLDKSGLPSDRFFAERPEGSVSTLKIQRTQQEDSAVYLCASSPLAGAAYEQYFGPGTRLTVT.

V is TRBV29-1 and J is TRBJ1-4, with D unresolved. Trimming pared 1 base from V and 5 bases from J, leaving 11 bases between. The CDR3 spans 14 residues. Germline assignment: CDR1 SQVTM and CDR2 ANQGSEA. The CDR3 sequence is CSVEVGRENEKLFF. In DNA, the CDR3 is TGCAGCGTTGAAGTGGGAAGGGAAAATGAAAAACTGTTTTTT.

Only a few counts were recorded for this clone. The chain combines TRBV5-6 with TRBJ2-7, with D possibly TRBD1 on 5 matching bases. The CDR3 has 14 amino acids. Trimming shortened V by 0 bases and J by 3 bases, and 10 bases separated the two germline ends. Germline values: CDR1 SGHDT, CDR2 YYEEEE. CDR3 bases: TGTGCCAGCAGCTTGGTACAGGTAATCTACGAGCAGTACTTC. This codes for CASSLVQVIYEQYF. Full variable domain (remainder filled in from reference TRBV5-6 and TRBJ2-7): DAGVTQSPTHLIKTRGQQVTLRCSPKSGHDTVSWYQQALGQGPQFIFQYYEEEERQRGNFPDRFSGHQFPNYSSELNVNALLLGDSALYLCASSLVQVIYEQYFGPGTRLTVT.

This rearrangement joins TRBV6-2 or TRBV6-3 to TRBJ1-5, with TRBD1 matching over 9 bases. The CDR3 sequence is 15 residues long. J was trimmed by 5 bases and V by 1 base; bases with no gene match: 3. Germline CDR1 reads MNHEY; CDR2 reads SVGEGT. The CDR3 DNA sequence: TGTGCCAGCAGTTACTTACAGGGGGCCGATCAGCCCCAGCATTTT. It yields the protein CASSYLQGADQPQHF.